Each of the 7 T cell receptor beta chains below was sequenced from the same sample in a study of blood T cell repertoires in COVID-19. Assay: immunoSEQ multiplex PCR; the TCRdb copy retains only in-frame clones and omits some. The sample has hundreds of thousands of clones, 70% to 90% seen once. The source material was peripheral blood. The receptor set was obtained from a man aged 18 to 30 with COVID-19, enrolled during active disease.

This chain uses TRBV11-2 with TRBJ2-7, with D possibly being TRBD1 (6 bases). Germline V gene data show CDR1 as SGHAT and CDR2 as FQNNGV. The V and J ends lost 5 bases and 8 bases respectively, with 19 bases between them. The CDR3 is made up of 14 amino acids. Here the CDR3 DNA reads TGTGCCAGCAGCCAACCAGGACAGCCTCCGAAGCAGTACTTC. Protein sequence: CASSQPGQPPKQYF.

This clone was counted a few times. J is TRBJ1-5 and V is TRBV27; 9 bases line up with TRBD1. CDR1 is MNHEY, CDR2 SMNVEV, per germline (reference sequence). The CDR3 loop spans 15 amino acids. The ends lost 6 bases at V and 2 bases at J; junction bases unmatched: 5. In nucleotides, the CDR3 is TGTGCCAGCAGGGGGACAGGGAGAGGCAATCAGCCCCAGCATTTT. It codes for CASRGTGRGNQPQHF.

The chain employs TRBV21-1 and TRBJ2-3; the table's TRBD2 call for D was not verified on the DNA. TRBV21-1 is classified as a pseudogene. The CDR3 is 19 residues long. The CDR3 region is CASSKGSRTSGRTTDTQYF. CDR3 DNA sequence: TGTGCCAGCAGCAAAGGCTCGCGGACTAGCGGGAGGACCACAGATACGCAGTATTTT.

V usage is TRBV23-1 and J usage is TRBJ2-5; perhaps TRBD2 as D (7 bases). TRBV23-1 is an ORF; its function is uncertain. V was trimmed by 10 bases and J by 4 bases, leaving 31 bases between them. The CDR3 sequence is 18 residues long. As DNA, the CDR3 is TGCGCCATCGACGGCAGGCCGAAGGGGGGGAAGTTTTTAGAGACCCAGTACTTC. Its protein is CAIDGRPKGGKFLETQYF.

This clone was counted a single time. The gene calls are TRBV7-9 and TRBJ2-3; D gene uncertain. The germline V and J ends were trimmed by 4 bases and 4 bases, with 12 bases remaining between them. The CDR3 loop spans 14 amino acids. CDR1 is SEHNR, CDR2 FQNEAQ, per germline (reference sequence). The CDR3 region is CASSSPIHPDTQYF. CDR3 coding DNA: TGTGCCAGCAGCTCCCCTATTCACCCAGATACGCAGTATTTT.

The V call is TRBV7-3, the J call TRBJ2-5, with D possibly TRBD1 on 6 matching bases. Germline V CDR1 and CDR2: SGHTA, FQGTGA. V gave up 1 base and J gave up 5 bases, with 8 bases separating them. This CDR3 has 13 amino acids. CDR3 nucleotide sequence: TGTGCCAGCAGCTTAAGCAGGGGTGAGACCCAGTACTTC. Amino acid sequence: CASSLSRGETQYF. The full variable domain, rest sourced from reference TRBV7-3 and TRBJ2-5, is GAGVSQTPSNKVTEKGKYVELRCDPISGHTALYWYRQSLGQGPEFLIYFQGTGAADDSGLPNDRFFAVRPEGSVSTLKIQRTERGDSAVYLCASSLSRGETQYFGPGTRLLVL.

J is TRBJ2-7 and V is TRBV5-4, with D perhaps matching TRBD1 (5 bases). Germline CDR1 reads SGHNT; CDR2 reads YYREEE (reference sequence). Deletions cut 0 bases from V and 2 bases from J, with 15 bases between. The CDR3 contains 16 residues. CDR3 residues: CASSLAGSGRAYEQYF. The CDR3 DNA follows: TGTGCCAGCAGCTTGGCCGGATCGGGCAGGGCCTACGAGCAGTACTTC. Filled out from reference TRBV5-4 and TRBJ2-7, the complete variable domain reads ETGVTQSPTHLIKTRGQQVTLRCSSQSGHNTVSWYQQALGQGPQFIFQYYREEENGRGNFPPRFSGLQFPNYSSELNVNALELDDSALYLCASSLAGSGRAYEQYFGPGTRLTVT.